This entry is about one T cell receptor beta chain. Here immunoSEQ multiplex PCR was the method, and the copy in TCRdb shows in-frame clones only, minus some. This sample carries more than 2,000,000 clones, more than 90% of them seen once, and the ten largest clones take around 0.15%. The record originates from a study of shared clonotypes between healthy human individuals. V trimming: 2 bases; J trimming: 4 bases; junction bases outside the gene matches: 3. The CDR3 extends over 16 amino acids. Germline assignment: CDR1 MNHEY and CDR2 SVGAGI. The clonotype originates from a man aged 18 to 29 in good health. Sequenced sample: naive CD4+ T cells sorted from blood. As for subset: CD45RA+ positively selected. The rearrangement uses TRBV6-5 and TRBJ2-5, with 14 bases matching TRBD2. The CDR3 reads CASSYGTSGRGETQYF. The CDR3, as DNA: TGTGCCAGCAGTTACGGGACTAGCGGGAGAGGAGAGACCCAGTACTTC.